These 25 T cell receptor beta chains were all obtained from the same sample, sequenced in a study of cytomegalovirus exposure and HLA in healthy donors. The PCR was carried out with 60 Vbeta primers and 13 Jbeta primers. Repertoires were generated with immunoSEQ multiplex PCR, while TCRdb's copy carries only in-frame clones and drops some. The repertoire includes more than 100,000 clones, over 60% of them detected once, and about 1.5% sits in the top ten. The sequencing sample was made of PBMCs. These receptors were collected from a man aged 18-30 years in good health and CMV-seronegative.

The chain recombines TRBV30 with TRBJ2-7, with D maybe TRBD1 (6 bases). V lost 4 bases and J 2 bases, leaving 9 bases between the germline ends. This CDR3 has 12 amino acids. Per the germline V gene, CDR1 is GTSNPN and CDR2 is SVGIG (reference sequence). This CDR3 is CAWMTGTYEQYF. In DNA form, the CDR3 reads TGTGCCTGGATGACAGGAACCTACGAGCAGTACTTC.

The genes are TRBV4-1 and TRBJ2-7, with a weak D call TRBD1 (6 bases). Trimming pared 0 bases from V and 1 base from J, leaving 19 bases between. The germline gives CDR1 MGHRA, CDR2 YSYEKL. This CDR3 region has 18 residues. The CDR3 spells CASSQEPRGTTYSYEQYF. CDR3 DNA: TGCGCCAGCAGCCAAGAGCCCCGAGGGACAACATATTCCTACGAGCAGTACTTC.

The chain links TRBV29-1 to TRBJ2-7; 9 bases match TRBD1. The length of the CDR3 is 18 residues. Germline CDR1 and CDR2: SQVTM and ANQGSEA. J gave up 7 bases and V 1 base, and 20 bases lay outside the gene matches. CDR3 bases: TGCAGCGTTGAAGCCAGGCAGAAGTCCCCCGGGACAGGGAAAGAGCAGTACTTC. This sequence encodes CSVEARQKSPGTGKEQYF.

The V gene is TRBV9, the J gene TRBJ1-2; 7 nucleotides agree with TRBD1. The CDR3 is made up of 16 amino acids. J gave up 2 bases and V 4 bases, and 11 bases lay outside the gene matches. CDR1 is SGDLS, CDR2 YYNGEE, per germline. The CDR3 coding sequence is TGTGCCAGCAGCCCGCTACTAGGGACAGCCAACTATGGCTACACCTTC. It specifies CASSPLLGTANYGYTF. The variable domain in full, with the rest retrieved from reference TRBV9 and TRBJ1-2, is DSGVTQTPKHLITATGQRVTLRCSPRSGDLSVYWYQQSLDQGLQFLIQYYNGEERAKGNILERFSAQQFPDLHSELNLSSLELGDSALYFCASSPLLGTANYGYTFGSGTRLTVV.

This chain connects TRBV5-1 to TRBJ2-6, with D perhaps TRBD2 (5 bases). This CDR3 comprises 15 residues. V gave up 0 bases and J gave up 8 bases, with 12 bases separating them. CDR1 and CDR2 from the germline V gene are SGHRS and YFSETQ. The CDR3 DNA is TGCGCCAGCAGCTTGGAGTCGGGGTACCCCAACGTCCTGACTTTC. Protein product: CASSLESGYPNVLTF.

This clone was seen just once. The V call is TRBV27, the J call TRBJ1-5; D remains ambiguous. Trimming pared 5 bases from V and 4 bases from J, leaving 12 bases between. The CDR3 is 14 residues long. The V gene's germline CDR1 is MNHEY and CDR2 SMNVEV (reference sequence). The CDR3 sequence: CASSPLSLNQPQHF. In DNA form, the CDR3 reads TGTGCCAGCAGTCCCCTCTCCCTAAATCAGCCCCAGCATTTT.

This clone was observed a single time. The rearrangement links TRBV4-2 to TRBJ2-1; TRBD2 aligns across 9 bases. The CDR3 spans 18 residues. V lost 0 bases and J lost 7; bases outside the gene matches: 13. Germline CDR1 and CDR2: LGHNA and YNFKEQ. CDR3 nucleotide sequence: TGTGCCAGCAGCCAAGATGGGCGAGGCGGGGGGGCCAGAAATGAGCAGTTCTTC. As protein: CASSQDGRGGGARNEQFF.

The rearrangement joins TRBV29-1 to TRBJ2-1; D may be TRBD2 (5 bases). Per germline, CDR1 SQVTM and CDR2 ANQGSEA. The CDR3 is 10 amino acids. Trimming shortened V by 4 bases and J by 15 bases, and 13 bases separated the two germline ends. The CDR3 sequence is CSVVLDGTFF. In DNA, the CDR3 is TGCAGCGTTGTACTAGATGGAACGTTCTTC.

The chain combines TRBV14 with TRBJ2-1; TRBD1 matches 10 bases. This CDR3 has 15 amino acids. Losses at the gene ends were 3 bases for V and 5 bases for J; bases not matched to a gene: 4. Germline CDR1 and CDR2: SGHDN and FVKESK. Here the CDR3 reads CASSHLGTGDNEQFF. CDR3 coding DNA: TGTGCCAGCAGCCATCTCGGGACAGGGGACAATGAGCAGTTCTTC.

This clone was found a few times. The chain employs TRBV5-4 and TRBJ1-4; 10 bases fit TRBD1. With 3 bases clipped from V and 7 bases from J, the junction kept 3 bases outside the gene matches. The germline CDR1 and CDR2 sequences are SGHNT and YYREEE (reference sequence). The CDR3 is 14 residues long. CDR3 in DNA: TGTGCCAGCAGCTACGACAGGGGGCCTGAAAAACTGTTTTTT. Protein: CASSYDRGPEKLFF.

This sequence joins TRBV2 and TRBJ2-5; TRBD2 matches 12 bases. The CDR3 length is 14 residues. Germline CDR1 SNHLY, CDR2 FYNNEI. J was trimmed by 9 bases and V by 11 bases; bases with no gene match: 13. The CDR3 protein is CARSSSGGASAQYF. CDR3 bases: TGTGCCCGTTCCTCTAGCGGGGGGGCCTCGGCCCAGTACTTC. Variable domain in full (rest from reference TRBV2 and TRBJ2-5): EPEVTQTPSHQVTQMGQEVILRCVPISNHLYFYWYRQILGQKVEFLVSFYNNEISEKSEIFDDQFSVERPDGSNFTLKIRSTKLEDSAMYFCARSSSGGASAQYFGPGTRLLVL.

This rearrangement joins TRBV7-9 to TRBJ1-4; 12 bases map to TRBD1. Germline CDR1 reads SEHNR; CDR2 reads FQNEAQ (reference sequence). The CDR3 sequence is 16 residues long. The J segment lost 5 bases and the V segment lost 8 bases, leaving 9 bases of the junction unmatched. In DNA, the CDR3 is TGTGCCAGCGGGGGGACAGGGGGCTTAGGAAATGAAAAACTGTTTTTT. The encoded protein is CASGGTGGLGNEKLFF.

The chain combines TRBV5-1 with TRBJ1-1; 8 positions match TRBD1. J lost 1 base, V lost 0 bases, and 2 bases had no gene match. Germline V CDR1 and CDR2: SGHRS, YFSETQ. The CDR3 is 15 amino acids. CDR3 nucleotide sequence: TGCGCCAGCAGCTTGGGAGGACAGGGGAACACTGAAGCTTTCTTT. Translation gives CASSLGGQGNTEAFF.

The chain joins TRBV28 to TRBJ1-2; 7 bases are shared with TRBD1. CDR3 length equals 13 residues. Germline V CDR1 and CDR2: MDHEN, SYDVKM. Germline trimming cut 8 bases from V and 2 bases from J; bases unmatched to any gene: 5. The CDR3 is CASSPGQNYGYTF. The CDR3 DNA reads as TGTGCCAGCTCCCCGGGACAGAACTATGGCTACACCTTC.

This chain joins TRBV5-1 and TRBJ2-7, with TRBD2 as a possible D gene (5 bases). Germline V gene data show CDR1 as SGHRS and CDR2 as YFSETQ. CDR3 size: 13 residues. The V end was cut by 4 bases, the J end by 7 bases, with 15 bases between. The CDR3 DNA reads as TGCGCCAGCAGCGTCAGCCCCCCGGGGGAGCAGTACTTC. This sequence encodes CASSVSPPGEQYF. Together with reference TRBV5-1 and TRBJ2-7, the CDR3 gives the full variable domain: KAGVTQTPRYLIKTRGQQVTLSCSPISGHRSVSWYQQTPGQGLQFLFEYFSETQRNKGNFPGRFSGRQFSNSRSEMNVSTLELGDSALYLCASSVSPPGEQYFGPGTRLTVT.

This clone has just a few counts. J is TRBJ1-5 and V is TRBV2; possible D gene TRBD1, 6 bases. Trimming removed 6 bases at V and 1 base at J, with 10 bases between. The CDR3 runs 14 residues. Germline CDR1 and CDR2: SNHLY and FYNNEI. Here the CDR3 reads CASSSQGSNQPQHF. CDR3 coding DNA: TGTGCCAGCAGCTCCCAGGGGAGCAATCAGCCCCAGCATTTT.

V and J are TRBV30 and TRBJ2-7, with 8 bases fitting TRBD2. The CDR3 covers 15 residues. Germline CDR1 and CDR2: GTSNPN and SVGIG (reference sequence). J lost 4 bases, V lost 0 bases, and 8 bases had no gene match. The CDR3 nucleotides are TGTGCCTGGAGTGTACCCCAACTAGCGGCATACGAGCAGTACTTC. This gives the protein CAWSVPQLAAYEQYF.

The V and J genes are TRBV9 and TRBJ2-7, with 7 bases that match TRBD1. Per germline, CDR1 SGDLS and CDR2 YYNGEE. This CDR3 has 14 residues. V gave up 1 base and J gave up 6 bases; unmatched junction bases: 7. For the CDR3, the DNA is TGTGCCAGCAGCGTAACGGACAGGTACGGCGAGCAGTACTTC. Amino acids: CASSVTDRYGEQYF.

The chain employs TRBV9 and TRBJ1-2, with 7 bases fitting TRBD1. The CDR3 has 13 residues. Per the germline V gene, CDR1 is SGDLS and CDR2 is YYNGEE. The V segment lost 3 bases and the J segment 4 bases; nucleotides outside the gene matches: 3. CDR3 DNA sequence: TGTGCCAGCAGCGGACAGGGCCCCTATGGCTACACCTTC. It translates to CASSGQGPYGYTF.

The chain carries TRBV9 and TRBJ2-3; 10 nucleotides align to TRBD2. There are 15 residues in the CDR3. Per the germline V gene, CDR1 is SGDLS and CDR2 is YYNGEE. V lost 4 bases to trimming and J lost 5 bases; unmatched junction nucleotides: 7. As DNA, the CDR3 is TGTGCCAGCAGCTTCAGCGGGGGGGGCAGAGATACGCAGTATTTT. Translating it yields CASSFSGGGRDTQYF.

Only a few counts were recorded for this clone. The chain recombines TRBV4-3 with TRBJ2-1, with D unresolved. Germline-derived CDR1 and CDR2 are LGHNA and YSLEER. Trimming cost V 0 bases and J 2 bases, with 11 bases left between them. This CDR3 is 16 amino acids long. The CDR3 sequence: CASSQEGRWPYNEQFF. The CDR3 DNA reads TGCGCCAGCAGCCAAGAGGGCCGGTGGCCCTACAATGAGCAGTTCTTC.

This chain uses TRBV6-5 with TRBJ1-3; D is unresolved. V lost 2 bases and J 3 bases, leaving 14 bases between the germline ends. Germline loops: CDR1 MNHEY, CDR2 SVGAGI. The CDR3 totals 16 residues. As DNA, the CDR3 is TGTGCCAGCAGTTACAGGAGGGCAGGAGATGGAAACACCATATATTTT. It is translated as CASSYRRAGDGNTIYF.

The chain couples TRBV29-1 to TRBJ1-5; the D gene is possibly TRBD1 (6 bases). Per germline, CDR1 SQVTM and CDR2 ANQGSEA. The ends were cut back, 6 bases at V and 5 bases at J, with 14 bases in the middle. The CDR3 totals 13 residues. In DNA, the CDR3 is TGCAGCGTCGCACAGGGACCGGATCAGCCCCAGCATTTT. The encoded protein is CSVAQGPDQPQHF.

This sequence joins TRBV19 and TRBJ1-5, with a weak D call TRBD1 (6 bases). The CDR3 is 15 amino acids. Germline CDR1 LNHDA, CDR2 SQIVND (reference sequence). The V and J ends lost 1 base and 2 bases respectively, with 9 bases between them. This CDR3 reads CASSIVNRGNQPQHF. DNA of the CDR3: TGTGCCAGTAGTATAGTTAACAGGGGCAATCAGCCCCAGCATTTT. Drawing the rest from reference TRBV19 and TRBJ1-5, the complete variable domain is DGGITQSPKYLFRKEGQNVTLSCEQNLNHDAMYWYRQDPGQGLRLIYYSQIVNDFQKGDIAEGYSVSREKKESFPLTVTSAQKNPTAFYLCASSIVNRGNQPQHFGDGTRLSIL.

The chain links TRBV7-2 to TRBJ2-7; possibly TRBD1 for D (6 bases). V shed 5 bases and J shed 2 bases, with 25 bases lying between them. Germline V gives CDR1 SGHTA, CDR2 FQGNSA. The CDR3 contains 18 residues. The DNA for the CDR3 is TGTGCCAGCAGCGCCCTCATCTTCCGGCGCCAGGGGACCTACGAGCAGTACTTC. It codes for CASSALIFRRQGTYEQYF.